These 16 T cell receptor beta chains were sequenced from one sample in a study of CD8 T cells in Susac syndrome (dated by TCRdb to about 2019). To prepare the library, the immunoSEQ multiplex PCR assay was applied. RNA was extracted using the RNeasy kit, and roughly 0.5 to 1 microgram was reverse transcribed with random hexamers. TCRdb reprocessing: public reads trimmed at Q25 with fastp, clones called with MiXCR, in-frame beta chains kept. Every CDR3 protein is listed once, alongside the most common genes and DNA of its rows. The sample profile shows roughly 400,000 distinct CDR3 sequences; around 85% of them were found once. The top ten clonotypes cover about 0.1% of the sample. Sequencing used CD8+ T cells from PBMCs. These receptors originate from a human donor with multiple sclerosis.

This clonotype has more than one count but fewer than ten. Compared with germline, one end of the junction differs, possibly owing to a read error. V is TRBV3-1 and J is TRBJ2-3; unclear D gene. The germline CDR1 and CDR2 sequences are LGHDT and YNNKEL (reference sequence). This CDR3 is built from 13 residues. The CDR3 DNA is TGTGCTAGCAGCCAAGATAGCACAGATACGCAGTATTTT. It yields the protein CASSQDSTDTQYF.

The V call is TRBV5-1, the J call TRBJ2-3; 9 bases fit TRBD1. Germline CDR1 reads SGHRS; CDR2 reads YFSETQ. CDR3 size: 15 residues. The trim removed 3 bases at V and 1 base at J, leaving 3 bases unmatched. For the CDR3, the DNA is TGCGCCAGCAGCTCCGGACAGGGGCGCACAGATACGCAGTATTTT. It specifies CASSSGQGRTDTQYF.

The chain recombines TRBV12-5 with TRBJ2-7, with 7 nucleotides matching TRBD1. Germline values: CDR1 LGHNT, CDR2 FRNRAP. With V trimmed by 6 bases and J by 2 bases, 7 bases remained unmatched. CDR3 length equals 14 residues. The CDR3 DNA is TGTGCTAGTGGCCGGGACAGACCTGCCTACGAGCAGTACTTC. Its translation: CASGRDRPAYEQYF. The full variable domain, its missing parts supplied by reference TRBV12-5 and TRBJ2-7, is DARVTQTPRHKVTEMGQEVTMRCQPILGHNTVFWYRQTMMQGLELLAYFRNRAPLDDSGMPKDRFSAEMPDATLATLKIQPSEPRDSAVYFCASGRDRPAYEQYFGPGTRLTVT.

The gene calls are TRBV5-1 and TRBJ2-1; the match to TRBD1 covers 9 bases. Germline V gene lookup returns CDR1 SGHRS and CDR2 YFSETQ. The CDR3 has 13 amino acids. Trimming at V came to 4 bases and at J to 8 bases, leaving 4 bases not matched to a gene. The CDR3 is CASSRGQGDEQFF. The CDR3 DNA reads as TGCGCCAGCAGCAGGGGACAGGGAGATGAGCAGTTCTTC.

The table lists this clonotype with a count of one. This chain joins TRBV27 and TRBJ2-1; 8 bases are shared with TRBD1. The germline V gene encodes CDR1 MNHEY and CDR2 SMNVEV (reference sequence). Unmatched junction bases numbered 10, after V lost 6 bases and J lost 6 bases. The CDR3 spans 15 residues. In DNA, the CDR3 is TGTGCCAGCAGAATAGAGACAGGGGTCAGCAATGAGCAGTTCTTC. This translates into CASRIETGVSNEQFF.

V and J are TRBV3-1 and TRBJ2-7, with TRBD1 identical over 8 bases. The CDR3 length is 14 residues. Trimming took 6 bases from V and 0 from J; bases not matched to a gene: 4. The V gene's germline CDR1 is LGHDT and CDR2 YNNKEL (reference sequence). The CDR3 nucleotides read TGTGCCAGCAGTGATACAGGGGGCTCCTACGAGCAGTACTTC. Translated: CASSDTGGSYEQYF.

The V and J genes are TRBV20-1 and TRBJ2-5; D is perhaps TRBD1 or TRBD2 (9 bases each). The germline V and J ends were trimmed by 0 bases and 3 bases, with 20 bases remaining between them. Germline loops: CDR1 DFQATT, CDR2 SNEGSKA (reference sequence). The CDR3 is 17 residues long. The CDR3 nucleotides read TGCAGTGCTAGAGACCTACAGGGGGCTAGCGGGAAAGAGACCCAGTACTTC. It is translated as CSARDLQGASGKETQYF.

The chain recombines TRBV4-1 with TRBJ2-1; 7 positions agree with TRBD1. The CDR3 is 16 amino acids. Germline CDR1 MGHRA, CDR2 YSYEKL. Unmatched junction bases numbered 7, after V lost 4 bases and J lost 1 base. The CDR3: CASSRPTGESYNEQFF. Here the CDR3 DNA reads TGCGCCAGCAGCCGACCCACAGGGGAATCCTACAATGAGCAGTTCTTC.

The chain couples TRBV6-5 to TRBJ2-4, with unresolved D. The V gene lost 3 bases and the J gene lost 0 bases, with 18 bases spanning the gap. The V gene's germline CDR1 is MNHEY and CDR2 SVGAGI. This CDR3 is 18 amino acids long. CDR3 loop: CASSYDWGYQLAKNIQYF. In DNA form, the CDR3 reads TGTGCCAGCAGTTATGACTGGGGTTACCAGTTAGCCAAAAACATTCAGTACTTC.

V and J are TRBV29-1 and TRBJ1-2; 7 bases map to TRBD1. V shed 4 bases, J shed 6 bases, and the junction held 5 bases outside the gene matches. Germline-derived CDR1 and CDR2 are SQVTM and ANQGSEA. The CDR3 extends over 12 amino acids. CDR3 sequence: CSVGAGGDGYTF. In DNA form, the CDR3 reads TGCAGCGTTGGGGCAGGGGGGGATGGCTACACCTTC.

The gene calls are TRBV12-3 or TRBV12-4 and TRBJ2-7, with 8 bases identical to TRBD1. Germline trimming cut 6 bases from V and 3 bases from J; bases unmatched to any gene: 4. CDR3 length: 13 amino acids. This chain's CDR3 is CASRHDRGYEQYF. The CDR3 coding sequence is TGTGCCAGCAGACACGACAGGGGCTACGAGCAGTACTTC.

The chain uses TRBV12-3 or TRBV12-4 and TRBJ1-1; tentatively, D is TRBD1 (6 bases). This CDR3 is built from 16 residues. The ends were cut back, 7 bases at V and 1 base at J, with 19 bases in the middle. The CDR3 reads CASTPRDMEGNTEAFF. In DNA, the CDR3 is TGTGCCAGCACCCCGAGGGACATGGAAGGGAACACTGAAGCTTTCTTT.

The chain is built from TRBV27 and TRBJ1-5; maybe TRBD1 (6 bases). The CDR3 is 19 residues long. V was clipped by 5 bases and J by 0 bases, with 23 bases between them. Germline CDR1 is MNHEY and CDR2 is SMNVEV (reference sequence). The CDR3 DNA follows: TGTGCCAGCAGTCTTCAGGGGCCGGGATCGTCATATAGCAATCAGCCCCAGCATTTT. This codes for CASSLQGPGSSYSNQPQHF.

This clonotype showed up just a few times. The conserved final phenylalanine or tryptophan is absent from the CDR3, which likely points to a read error. The V call is TRBV12-5, the J call TRBJ2-7; tentatively, D is TRBD1 (6 bases). Trimming took off 7 bases at V and 3 bases at J, with 19 bases between the two ends. This CDR3 comprises 15 residues. Germline CDR1 LGHNT, CDR2 FRNRAP. The CDR3 protein is CASAQTGDTFYEQYL. CDR3 sequence (DNA): TGTGCTAGTGCCCAAACTGGGGACACCTTCTACGAGCAGTACTTG.

The V and J genes are TRBV5-6 and TRBJ2-7; D unresolved. V was cut by 2 bases and J by 4 bases, with 4 bases left in between. CDR1 and CDR2 from the germline V gene are SGHDT and YYEEEE. This CDR3 contains 11 residues. The CDR3 loop is CASSFDYEQYF. The CDR3 DNA follows: TGTGCCAGCAGCTTCGATTACGAGCAGTACTTC.

The chain links TRBV20-1 to TRBJ1-4; 9 bases align to TRBD1. After removal of 6 bases from V and 7 bases from J, the junction contained 9 bases not matched to a gene. Germline V gene data show CDR1 as DFQATT and CDR2 as SNEGSKA (reference sequence). The CDR3 sequence is 14 residues long. This chain's CDR3 is CSASGQGGGEKLFF. CDR3 nucleotides: TGCAGTGCCTCGGGACAGGGTGGAGGTGAAAAACTGTTTTTT.